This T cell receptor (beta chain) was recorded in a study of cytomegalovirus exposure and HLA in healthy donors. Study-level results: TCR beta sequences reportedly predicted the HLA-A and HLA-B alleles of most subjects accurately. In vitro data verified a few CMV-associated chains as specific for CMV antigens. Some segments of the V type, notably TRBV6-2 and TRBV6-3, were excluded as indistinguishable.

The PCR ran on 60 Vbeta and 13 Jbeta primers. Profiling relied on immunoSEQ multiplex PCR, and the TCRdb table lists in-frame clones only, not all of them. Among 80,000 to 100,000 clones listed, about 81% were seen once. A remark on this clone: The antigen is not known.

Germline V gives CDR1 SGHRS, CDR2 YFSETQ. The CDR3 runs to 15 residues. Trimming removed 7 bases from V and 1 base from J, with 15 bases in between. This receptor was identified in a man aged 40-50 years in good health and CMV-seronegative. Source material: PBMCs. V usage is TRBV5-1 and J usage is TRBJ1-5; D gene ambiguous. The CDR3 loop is CASRRHYGSNQPQHF. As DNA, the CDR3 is TGCGCCAGCCGCCGACATTACGGAAGCAATCAGCCCCAGCATTTT.